A single sample gave rise to the 8 T cell receptor beta chains below, sequenced in a study of beta chain features in type 1 diabetes. Expressed TCRB transcripts were sequenced because the isolated RNA had all been reverse transcribed beforehand. Repertoires were generated with immunoSEQ multiplex PCR, while TCRdb's copy carries only in-frame clones and drops some. The sample has about 230,000 clones; about 10% are singletons. The sequenced material came from naive CD4+ T cells from blood. These receptors all stem from a young woman in good health.

V usage is TRBV9 and J usage is TRBJ1-4, with D unclear. The ends were cut back, 5 bases at V and 8 bases at J, with 13 bases in the middle. This CDR3 comprises 13 residues. The germline V gene has CDR1 SGDLS and CDR2 YYNGEE. CDR3 bases: TGTGCCAGCAGTGGATACGCGGGGGAAAAACTGTTTTTT. Translating it yields CASSGYAGEKLFF.

The chain couples TRBV7-8 to TRBJ1-5, with D maybe TRBD1 (6 bases). Germline V gene lookup returns CDR1 SGHVS and CDR2 FQNEAQ. The CDR3 is 18 amino acids. Trimming removed 2 bases at V and 6 bases at J, with 23 bases between. CDR3 sequence (DNA): TGTGCCAGCAGCTTAATCCTCCCAGGGGCCGCCTGGGGTCAGCCCCAGCATTTT. The encoded protein is CASSLILPGAAWGQPQHF.

This clone turned up a few times. V usage is TRBV28 and J usage is TRBJ1-6, with 9 bases identical to TRBD1. The CDR3 spans 16 residues. Trimming removed 5 bases from V and 7 bases from J; junction bases left unmatched: 9. The germline V gene has CDR1 MDHEN and CDR2 SYDVKM. CDR3 sequence (DNA): TGTGCCAGCAGTCGATACAGGGGGCCGGGGAATTCACCCCTCCACTTT. Residues: CASSRYRGPGNSPLHF.

This clone has only a few counts. The gene calls are TRBV7-3 and TRBJ2-3; TRBD2 aligns across 7 bases. The J segment lost 0 bases and the V segment lost 4 bases, leaving 4 bases of the junction unmatched. CDR1 and CDR2 (germline): SGHTA, FQGTGA. This CDR3 comprises 15 residues. The CDR3 sequence: CASSSLAGSTDTQYF. As DNA, the CDR3 is TGTGCCAGCAGCTCCTTAGCGGGTAGCACAGATACGCAGTATTTT. Variable domain in full (rest from reference TRBV7-3 and TRBJ2-3): GAGVSQTPSNKVTEKGKYVELRCDPISGHTALYWYRQSLGQGPEFLIYFQGTGAADDSGLPNDRFFAVRPEGSVSTLKIQRTERGDSAVYLCASSSLAGSTDTQYFGPGTRLTVL.

DNA of the CDR3: TGCGCCAGCAGCTTGGGACTACCCGACTACGAGCAGTACTTC. Translated: CASSLGLPDYEQYF. The chain employs TRBV5-1 and TRBJ2-7; D is perhaps TRBD2 (5 bases). The V gene's germline CDR1 is SGHRS and CDR2 YFSETQ. Trimming cost V 0 bases and J 3 bases, with 10 bases left between them. The CDR3 covers 14 residues.

This clone was counted only a few times. The V gene is TRBV5-4, the J gene TRBJ1-4; 10 positions agree with TRBD1. The junction had 5 bases not matched to a gene; V was cut back by 7 bases and J by 8 bases. The CDR3 has 13 residues. In germline, CDR1 is SGHNT, CDR2 YYREEE (reference sequence). The CDR3 DNA sequence: TGTGCCAGCCGGGACAGGGGAGGAGAAAAACTGTTTTTT. It specifies CASRDRGGEKLFF.

This clone was seen more than once but under ten times. V usage is TRBV7-2 and J usage is TRBJ2-7; D perhaps matches TRBD2 (6 bases). This CDR3 has 12 residues. Between the trimmed V and J ends, which lost 3 bases and 9 bases, there was a span of 12 bases. Germline V gene data show CDR1 as SGHTA and CDR2 as FQGNSA. The CDR3 bases are TGTGCCAGCAGCTTTGAGCGGGCTGGGCAGTACTTC. Amino acids: CASSFERAGQYF.

CDR3 sequence: CASSSRTSGSRYNEQFF. DNA of the CDR3: TGCGCCAGCAGCTCCAGGACTAGCGGGAGTCGGTACAATGAGCAGTTCTTC. V usage is TRBV5-1 and J usage is TRBJ2-1, with 13 bases matching TRBD2. The CDR3 is 17 residues long. Trimming removed 3 bases from V and 4 bases from J; junction bases left unmatched: 7. CDR1 is SGHRS and CDR2 is YFSETQ in the germline V gene.